This passage covers 18 T cell receptor beta chains from one sample sequenced in a study of a mutant IDH1 vaccine in newly diagnosed glioma. TCRdb's table, derived via immunoSEQ multiplex PCR, lists solely in-frame clones and lacks some. The table lists about 65,000 clones, approximately 80% of them singletons, with under 7% in the top ten. The sample's time point: week 35, safety follow-up. The content of each vaccine dose was 300 ug of mutant IDH1 20-mer peptide, and topical imiquimod accompanied it. These receptors lack a known antigen. The source was PBMCs, collected from a glioma patient whose treatment included an IDH1 peptide vaccine. Receptor source: a middle-aged man with glioma.

The rearrangement uses TRBV5-1 and TRBJ2-1; 7 bases match TRBD2. V shed 2 bases, J shed 9 bases, and the junction held 5 bases outside the gene matches. The CDR3 contains 13 residues. Germline values: CDR1 SGHRS, CDR2 YFSETQ. In DNA form, the CDR3 reads TGCGCCAGCAGCTTAGTTAGCGGGTCTGAGCAGTTCTTC. Residues: CASSLVSGSEQFF.

The chain uses TRBV18 and TRBJ2-1; D gene ambiguous. The CDR3 consists of 16 residues. Germline CDR1 and CDR2: KGHSH and LQKENI. V was cut by 2 bases and J by 3 bases, with 14 bases left in between. CDR3 amino acids: CASSPIVPAFYNEQFF. For the CDR3, the DNA is TGTGCCAGCTCACCAATCGTTCCAGCCTTCTACAATGAGCAGTTCTTC.

J is TRBJ2-7 and V is TRBV30; maybe TRBD1 (5 bases). CDR1 is GTSNPN, CDR2 SVGIG, per germline (reference sequence). V lost 7 bases to trimming and J lost 6 bases, with 13 bases between them. The CDR3 is 11 amino acids. DNA of the CDR3: TGTGCCTTAATGAAGGGGCTCGAGCAGTACTTC. Translation: CALMKGLEQYF. The full variable domain, its missing parts supplied by reference TRBV30 and TRBJ2-7, is SQTIHQWPATLVQPVGSPLSLECTVEGTSNPNLYWYRQAAGRGLQLLFYSVGIGQISSEVPQNLSASRPQDRQFILSSKKLLLSDSGFYLCALMKGLEQYFGPGTRLTVT.

The gene calls are TRBV7-9 and TRBJ2-7; D might be TRBD2 (7 bases). The CDR3 sequence is 17 residues long. Germline V CDR1 and CDR2: SEHNR, FQNEAQ (reference sequence). V dropped 6 bases and J dropped 1 base, with 22 bases sitting between them. The CDR3 DNA is TGTGCCAGCAGTCCCAGGACAGATCGAGCGGGGTCCTACGAGCAGTACTTC. Its protein product is CASSPRTDRAGSYEQYF. Full variable domain (remainder filled in from reference TRBV7-9 and TRBJ2-7): DTGVSQNPRHKITKRGQNVTFRCDPISEHNRLYWYRQTLGQGPEFLTYFQNEAQLEKSRLLSDRFSAERPKGSFSTLEIQRTEQGDSAMYLCASSPRTDRAGSYEQYFGPGTRLTVT.

This clone was counted between two and nine times. This sequence joins TRBV10-2 and TRBJ1-1, with no clear D. Trimming took 5 bases from V and 3 from J, leaving 13 bases between them. The CDR3 contains 14 residues. Germline CDR1 is WSHSY and CDR2 is SAAADI. CDR3 sequence: CASSQVLRDTEAFF. The CDR3, as DNA: TGCGCCAGCAGTCAGGTGCTTCGGGACACTGAAGCTTTCTTT.

The chain is built from TRBV11-2 and TRBJ1-2; 7 bases align to TRBD1. The CDR3 is 13 residues long. The junction had 5 bases not matched to a gene; V was cut back by 4 bases and J by 6 bases. In germline, CDR1 is SGHAT, CDR2 FQNNGV. In DNA, the CDR3 is TGTGCCAGCAGCTCACAGGGGTGGGATGGCTACACCTTC. Translating it yields CASSSQGWDGYTF.

The chain has TRBV6-1 and TRBJ1-6, with 7 nucleotides matching TRBD1. The CDR3 sequence is 17 residues long. J was trimmed by 10 bases and V by 2 bases; bases with no gene match: 14. Germline-derived CDR1 and CDR2 are MNHNS and SASEGT. Here the CDR3 reads CASSEPQTGLFGSPLHF. DNA of the CDR3: TGTGCCAGCAGTGAACCCCAGACAGGGCTGTTTGGCTCACCCCTCCACTTT.

The gene calls are TRBV6-1 and TRBJ2-6, with D hard to call. The CDR3 is made up of 14 amino acids. V lost 7 bases and J 0 bases, leaving 7 bases between the germline ends. Per germline, CDR1 MNHNS and CDR2 SASEGT. The CDR3 DNA reads TGTGCCAGCATATATGGCTCTGGGGCCAACGTCCTGACTTTC. Translation: CASIYGSGANVLTF.

V gene TRBV6-1 combines with J gene TRBJ2-5; no firm D call. The V end was cut by 0 bases, the J end by 5 bases, with 7 bases between. This CDR3 contains 13 residues. Per the germline V gene, CDR1 is MNHNS and CDR2 is SASEGT. CDR3 in amino acids: CASSEARWETQYF. CDR3 in DNA: TGTGCCAGCAGTGAAGCAAGGTGGGAGACCCAGTACTTC.

This CDR3 reads CASSLHPGGNYGYTF. CDR3 sequence (DNA): TGCGCCAGCAGCCTCCATCCAGGGGGGAACTATGGCTACACCTTC. This sequence joins TRBV5-1 and TRBJ1-2, with TRBD1 matching over 7 bases. The CDR3 consists of 15 residues. Germline assignment: CDR1 SGHRS and CDR2 YFSETQ. With 4 bases clipped from V and 2 bases from J, the junction kept 8 bases outside the gene matches.

This clone has more than one count but fewer than ten. The genes are TRBV11-1 and TRBJ2-2; TRBD1 is a possible D gene (6 bases). With 5 bases removed from V and 0 bases from J, the gap between germline ends came to 10 bases. In germline, CDR1 is SGHAT, CDR2 FQDESV (reference sequence). CDR3 size: 15 residues. The CDR3 is CASSPGTTNTGELFF. Written as DNA, the CDR3 is TGTGCCAGCAGCCCCGGGACAACGAACACCGGGGAGCTGTTTTTT.

As DNA, the CDR3 is TGTGCCAGCAGCTCGCCGTACGCATTTAAGACGGGTCCCGGGGAGCTGTTTTTT. It specifies CASSSPYAFKTGPGELFF. This chain connects TRBV5-4 to TRBJ2-2; the D is unclear. Germline V CDR1 and CDR2: SGHNT, YYREEE (reference sequence). The CDR3 spans 18 residues. Trimming took 3 bases from V and 6 from J, leaving 24 bases between them. The complete variable domain, with remaining parts taken from reference TRBV5-4 and TRBJ2-2, reads ETGVTQSPTHLIKTRGQQVTLRCSSQSGHNTVSWYQQALGQGPQFIFQYYREEENGRGNFPPRFSGLQFPNYSSELNVNALELDDSALYLCASSSPYAFKTGPGELFFGEGSRLTVL.

This clone has just a few counts. V gene TRBV9 combines with J gene TRBJ1-1; D unresolved. Trimming took 0 bases from V and 4 from J, leaving 16 bases between them. Germline V CDR1 and CDR2: SGDLS, YYNGEE. The CDR3 has 16 amino acids. The CDR3 DNA follows: TGTGCCAGCAGCGTAGTAGGGAGGGATCAAAGCACTGAAGCTTTCTTT. It is translated as CASSVVGRDQSTEAFF.

This clone was observed a few times. This chain uses TRBV30 with TRBJ1-1; maybe TRBD1 (6 bases). The CDR3 loop spans 16 amino acids. Trimming stripped 6 bases from V and 1 base from J, with 21 bases between. Germline-derived CDR1 and CDR2 are GTSNPN and SVGIG (reference sequence). CDR3 in amino acids: CACWAGHHQGNTEAFF. The CDR3 nucleotides are TGTGCCTGTTGGGCGGGACACCATCAGGGGAACACTGAAGCTTTCTTT.

This chain uses TRBV6-5 with TRBJ1-1; D possibly corresponds to TRBD1 (6 bases). Germline V CDR1 and CDR2: MNHEY, SVGAGI. This CDR3 comprises 14 residues. With 4 bases removed from V and 0 bases from J, the gap between germline ends came to 9 bases. The CDR3 here is CASSFDRLNTEAFF. In DNA, the CDR3 is TGTGCCAGCAGTTTCGACAGGTTGAACACTGAAGCTTTCTTT.

This chain joins TRBV10-2 and TRBJ2-1; D gene ambiguous. Germline CDR1 WSHSY, CDR2 SAAADI. This CDR3 comprises 13 residues. The V and J ends lost 11 bases and 2 bases respectively, with 13 bases between them. The CDR3 DNA reads as TGCGCCGGAGCTGAGTGGGCCTACAATGAGCAGTTCTTC. This gives the protein CAGAEWAYNEQFF.

The chain links TRBV6-4 to TRBJ1-2, with D possibly being TRBD1 (6 bases). The CDR3 loop spans 16 amino acids. Germline assignment: CDR1 MRHNA and CDR2 SNTAGT. V was cut by 6 bases and J by 0 bases, with 17 bases left in between. The CDR3, as DNA: TGTGCCAGCAGGATGACAAACAGGGACCCTAACTATGGCTACACCTTC. It encodes CASRMTNRDPNYGYTF.

The rearrangement joins TRBV10-3 to TRBJ2-1; TRBD2 matches at 11 bases. The germline V gene encodes CDR1 ENHRY and CDR2 SYGVKD. The V and J ends lost 0 bases and 8 bases, in that order; junction bases with no gene match: 9. CDR3 length: 17 residues. CDR3 DNA: TGTGCCATCAGTGAGTCAGGTAGCGGGAGGGCCGCGGATGAGCAGTTCTTC. Protein sequence: CAISESGSGRAADEQFF.